This T cell receptor (beta chain) was identified in a study of cytomegalovirus exposure and HLA in healthy donors. V lost 0 bases and J lost 0, with 9 bases in between. The CDR3 contains 15 residues. CDR1 is SGHRS and CDR2 is YFSETQ in the germline V gene. Study results and limitations: The availability of immune exposure information extended only to CMV serostatus. Sequencing likely generated an artifact that appeared as a cluster of highly shared sequence variants. HLA alleles were associated with some 16,000 TCR beta sequences in a later analysis at 0.05 false discovery rate.

The PCR contained 60 Vbeta and 13 Jbeta primers. Using immunoSEQ multiplex PCR, the repertoire was profiled, and TCRdb retains in-frame clones only, with some absent. Among 150,000 to 200,000 clones listed, 60% to 80% were seen once. About this clone itself: Its antigen is currently unknown.

V is TRBV5-1 and J is TRBJ1-1, with TRBD1 as a possible D gene (6 bases). The material sequenced was PBMCs. The TCR comes from a man over 45 in good health and CMV-seropositive. The CDR3 nucleotides read TGCGCCAGCAGCTTGGCAGGGGTGGTGAACACTGAAGCTTTCTTT. This encodes CASSLAGVVNTEAFF.